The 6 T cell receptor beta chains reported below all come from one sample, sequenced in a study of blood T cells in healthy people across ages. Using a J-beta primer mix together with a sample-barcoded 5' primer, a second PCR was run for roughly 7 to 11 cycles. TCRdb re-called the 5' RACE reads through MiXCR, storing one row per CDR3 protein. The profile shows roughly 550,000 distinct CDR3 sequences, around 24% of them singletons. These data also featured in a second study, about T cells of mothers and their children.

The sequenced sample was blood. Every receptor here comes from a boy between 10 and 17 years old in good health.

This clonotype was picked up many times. For the CDR3, the DNA is TGCAGCGTTGAAGACGGAGGGTGGGGCTCTCGGGCCCAGCATTTT. Its translation is CSVEDGGWGSRAQHF. This chain uses TRBV29-1 with TRBJ1-5; a weak D match, TRBD1 (5 bases). Between the trimmed V and J ends, which lost 0 bases and 11 bases, there was a span of 20 bases. The CDR3 spans 15 residues. Germline-derived CDR1 and CDR2 are SQVTM and ANQGSEA.

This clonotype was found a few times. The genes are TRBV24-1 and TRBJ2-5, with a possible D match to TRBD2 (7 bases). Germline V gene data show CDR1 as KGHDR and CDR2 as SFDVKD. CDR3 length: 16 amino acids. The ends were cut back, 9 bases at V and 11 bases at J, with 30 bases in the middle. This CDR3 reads CATSGDDGLGGEEQYF. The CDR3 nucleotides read TGTGCCACCTCAGGGGACGACGGACTGGGAGGGGAAGAGCAGTACTTC.

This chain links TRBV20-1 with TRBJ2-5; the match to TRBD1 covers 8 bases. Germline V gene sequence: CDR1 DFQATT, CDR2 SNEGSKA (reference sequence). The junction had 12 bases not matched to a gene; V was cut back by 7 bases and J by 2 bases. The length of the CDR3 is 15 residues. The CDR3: CSVLDRGPGQETQYF. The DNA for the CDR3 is TGCAGTGTTTTAGACAGGGGTCCGGGGCAAGAGACCCAGTACTTC.

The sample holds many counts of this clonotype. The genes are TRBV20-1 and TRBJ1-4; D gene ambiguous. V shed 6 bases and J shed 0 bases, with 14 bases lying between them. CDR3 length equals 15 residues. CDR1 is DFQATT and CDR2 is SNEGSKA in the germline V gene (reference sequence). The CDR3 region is CSATPGTSTNEKLFF. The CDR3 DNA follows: TGCAGTGCGACTCCGGGAACCTCAACTAATGAAAAACTGTTTTTT.

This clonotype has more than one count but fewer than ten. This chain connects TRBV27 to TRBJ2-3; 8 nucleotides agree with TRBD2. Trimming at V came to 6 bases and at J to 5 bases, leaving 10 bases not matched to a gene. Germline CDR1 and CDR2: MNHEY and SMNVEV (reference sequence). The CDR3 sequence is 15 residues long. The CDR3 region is CASSSRAGVRDTQYF. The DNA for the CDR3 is TGTGCCAGCAGCTCTAGAGCGGGGGTCAGAGATACGCAGTATTTT.

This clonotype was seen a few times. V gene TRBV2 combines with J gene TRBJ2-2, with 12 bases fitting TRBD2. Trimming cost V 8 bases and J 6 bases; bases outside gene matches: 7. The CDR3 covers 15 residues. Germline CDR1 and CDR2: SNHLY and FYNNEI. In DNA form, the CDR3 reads TGTGCCAGCGGATTGACTAGCGGGAGTTCCGGGGAGCTGTTTTTT. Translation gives CASGLTSGSSGELFF.